This TCR beta chain emerged from a study of regulatory T cells in long-lasting Graves disease. V shed 2 bases and J shed 5 bases, with 15 bases lying between them. The V gene's germline CDR1 is ENHRY and CDR2 SYGVKD. This CDR3 comprises 15 residues. Findings and caveats of the study: Researchers reported studying only peripheral blood, not thyroid tissue.

With respect to this clonotype: Its antigen remains unidentified.

Both iRepertoire HTBI primers and Arm-PCR of CDR3 regions were used to build the TCR beta libraries. From the multiplex PCR reads, TCRdb called clonotypes with MiXCR, one entry per CDR3 protein. The sample includes under 450,000 distinct CDR3 sequences, roughly 12% of them seen just once. Time point denoted: newly diagnosed GD, antithyroid drugs for less than 3 months. Following extraction of RNA from PBMCs, that RNA was used to make the TCR library. The sample also formed part of further work on T cells in Graves' hyperthyroidism and ophthalmopathy. According to that study: The HTBI set primed first-round TCR CDR3 RT-PCR.

This material consisted of peripheral blood mononuclear cells (PBMCs), taken at new diagnosis, from a patient treated with antithyroid drugs. The chain carries TRBV10-3 and TRBJ1-2; D is possibly TRBD1 (6 bases). The sequence derives from a woman aged 18-29 years with Graves disease. CDR3 nucleotides: TGTGCCATCAGTGAGACCTCTAGGACAGTGTATGGCTACACCTTC. It codes for CAISETSRTVYGYTF.